This T cell receptor (beta chain) is drawn from a study of identical twins. A single record per CDR3 protein comes from TCRdb applying MiXCR to the 5' RACE reads. This sample has about 720,000 distinct CDR3 sequences; 15% to 20% occur once, and the top ten carry around 13%. There are 11 residues in the CDR3. V dropped 3 bases and J dropped 6 bases, with 5 bases sitting between them. The sample also formed part of further work on T cells expressing NK-cell markers.

This chain joins TRBV12-3 or TRBV12-4 and TRBJ1-1; no clear D gene. What was sequenced was PBMCs. This clonotype was sampled from a woman between 18 and 30 years old in good health. The CDR3 region is CASSLSPEAFF. Here the CDR3 DNA reads TGTGCCAGCAGTTTGAGTCCTGAAGCTTTCTTT.